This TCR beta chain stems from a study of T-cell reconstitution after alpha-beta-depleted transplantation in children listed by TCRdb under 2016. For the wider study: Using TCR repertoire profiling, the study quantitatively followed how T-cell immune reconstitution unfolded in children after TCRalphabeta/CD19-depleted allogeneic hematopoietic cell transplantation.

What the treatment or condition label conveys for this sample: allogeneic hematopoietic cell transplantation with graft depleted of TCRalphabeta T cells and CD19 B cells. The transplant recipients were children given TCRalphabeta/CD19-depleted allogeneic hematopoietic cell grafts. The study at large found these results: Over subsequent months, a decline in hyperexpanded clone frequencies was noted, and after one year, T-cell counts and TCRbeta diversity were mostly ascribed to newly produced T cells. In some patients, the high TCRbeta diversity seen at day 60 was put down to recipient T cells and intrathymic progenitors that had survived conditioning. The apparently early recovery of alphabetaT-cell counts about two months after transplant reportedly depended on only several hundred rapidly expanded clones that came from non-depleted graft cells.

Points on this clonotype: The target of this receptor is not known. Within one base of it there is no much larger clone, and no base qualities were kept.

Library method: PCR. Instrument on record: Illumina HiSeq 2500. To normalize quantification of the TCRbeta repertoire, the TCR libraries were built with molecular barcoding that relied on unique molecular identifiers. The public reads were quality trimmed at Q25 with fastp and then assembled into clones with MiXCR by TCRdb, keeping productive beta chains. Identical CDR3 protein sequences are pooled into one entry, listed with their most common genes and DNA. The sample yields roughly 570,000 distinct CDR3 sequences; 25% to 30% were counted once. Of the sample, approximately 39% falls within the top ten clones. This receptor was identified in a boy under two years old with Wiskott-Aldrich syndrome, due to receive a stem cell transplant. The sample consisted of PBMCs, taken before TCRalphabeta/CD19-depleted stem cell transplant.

CDR3 region: CSANDWGRTEAFF. The DNA sequence is given as TGCAGTGCTAATGACTGGGGGCGAACTGAAGCTTTCTTT. The rearrangement joined TRBV20-1 to TRBJ1-1; perhaps TRBD1 is the D gene, with 6 bases matching. The CDR3 spans 13 residues, from the cysteine through the phenylalanine. Kept here is only the CDR3 DNA, which spans 39 bases and is read in frame from base 1. Deletion took 4 bases off V and 5 bases off J, with a span of 14 bases between the germline ends. The germline V gene (reference sequence) gives CDR1 as DFQATT and CDR2 as SNEGSKA.